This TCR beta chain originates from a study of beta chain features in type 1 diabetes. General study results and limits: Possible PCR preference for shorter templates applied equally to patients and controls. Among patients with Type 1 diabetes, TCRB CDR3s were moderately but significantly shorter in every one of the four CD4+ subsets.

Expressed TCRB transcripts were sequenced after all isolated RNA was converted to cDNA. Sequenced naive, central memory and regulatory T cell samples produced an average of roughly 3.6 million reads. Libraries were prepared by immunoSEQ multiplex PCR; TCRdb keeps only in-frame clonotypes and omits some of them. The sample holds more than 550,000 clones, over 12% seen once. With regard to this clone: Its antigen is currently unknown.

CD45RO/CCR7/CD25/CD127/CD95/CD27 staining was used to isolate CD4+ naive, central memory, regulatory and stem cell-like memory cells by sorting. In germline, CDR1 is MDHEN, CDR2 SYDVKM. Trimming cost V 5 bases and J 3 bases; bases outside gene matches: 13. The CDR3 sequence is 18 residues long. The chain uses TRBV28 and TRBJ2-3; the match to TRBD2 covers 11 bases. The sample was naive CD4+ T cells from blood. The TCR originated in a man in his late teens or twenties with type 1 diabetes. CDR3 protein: CASSASKVAGGHTDTQYF. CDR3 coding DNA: TGTGCCAGCAGTGCCTCTAAAGTAGCGGGGGGGCATACAGATACGCAGTATTTT.